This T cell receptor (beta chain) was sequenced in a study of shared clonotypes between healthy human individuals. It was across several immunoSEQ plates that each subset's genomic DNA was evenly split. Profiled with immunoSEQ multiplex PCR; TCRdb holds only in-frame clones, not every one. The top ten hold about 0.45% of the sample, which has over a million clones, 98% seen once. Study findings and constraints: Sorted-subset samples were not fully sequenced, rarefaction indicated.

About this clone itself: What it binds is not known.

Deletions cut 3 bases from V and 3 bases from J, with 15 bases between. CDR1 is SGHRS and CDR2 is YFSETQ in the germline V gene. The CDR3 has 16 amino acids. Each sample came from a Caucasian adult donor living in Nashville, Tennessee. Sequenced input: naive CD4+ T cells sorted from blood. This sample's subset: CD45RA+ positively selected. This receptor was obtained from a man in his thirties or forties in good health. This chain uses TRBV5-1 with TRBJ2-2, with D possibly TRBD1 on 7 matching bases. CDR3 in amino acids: CASSSRQGLYTGELFF. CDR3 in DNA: TGCGCCAGCAGCTCTAGACAGGGACTTTACACCGGGGAGCTGTTTTTT. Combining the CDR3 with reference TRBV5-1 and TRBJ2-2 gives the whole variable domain KAGVTQTPRYLIKTRGQQVTLSCSPISGHRSVSWYQQTPGQGLQFLFEYFSETQRNKGNFPGRFSGRQFSNSRSEMNVSTLELGDSALYLCASSSRQGLYTGELFFGEGSRLTVL.